The clone carrying this T cell receptor beta chain was picked up a small number of times. Noted time point: patch test 3, about 24 weeks after DPC sensitization. Sample treatment: therapeutic diphenylcyclopropenone sensitization with weekly scalp DPC. The data belong to a study of human T cells and chemical hapten exposure. The CDR3 runs 15 residues. With 0 bases removed from V and 8 bases from J, the gap between germline ends came to 14 bases. Germline V gives CDR1 LNHNV, CDR2 YYDKDF (reference sequence). MiXCR was run by TCRdb on the RACE reads, yielding one entry per CDR3 protein. The table records about 190,000 distinct CDR3 sequences, around a quarter of them present only once.

The sequence was obtained from a woman aged 40 to 55 with alopecia areata. Some clones in this sample may be carry-over from other donors' samples. Sequencing used whole blood, obtained in connection with sensitization to the hapten diphenylcyclopropenone (DPC). The chain recombines TRBV15 with TRBJ2-1; D is tentatively TRBD1 or TRBD2 (6 bases each). DNA for the CDR3: TGTGCCACCAGCAGAGATAGAGGGGGAGGAGATGAGCAGTTCTTC. Translating it yields CATSRDRGGGDEQFF.